This T cell receptor (beta chain) was retrieved from a study of PD-L1 blockade in urothelial cancer. On the study more broadly: About 90% of the 29 patients were men who had bladder-origin urothelial cancer.

A remark on this clone: Its target is unknown.

Trimming cost V 8 bases and J 3 bases; bases outside gene matches: 10. The V gene's germline CDR1 is LNHDA and CDR2 SQIVND (reference sequence). This CDR3 region has 15 residues. Every PCR got spiked synthetic TCR analog templates. This table comes from immunoSEQ multiplex PCR, and its TCRdb copy is limited to in-frame clones, with some not included. The table lists tens of thousands of clones, about 90% of them singletons. Notes on the study in general: Greater 3-week expansion of tumor-associated blood clones was recorded for durable-benefit patients. Pretreatment peripheral blood TCR clonality that fell below the median predicted better survival among the patients studied.

Documented time point: peripheral blood 6 weeks after treatment start. The source was PBMCs, collected around atezolizumab (anti-PD-L1) treatment. This receptor was identified in a man between 60 and 70 years old with urothelial cancer. This sequence joins TRBV19 and TRBJ2-1; TRBD1 matches 7 bases. The CDR3 DNA sequence: TGTGCCAGTCGCCCACTTCAGGGGGACTACAATGAGCAGTTCTTC. Translation gives CASRPLQGDYNEQFF. The complete variable domain, with remaining parts taken from reference TRBV19 and TRBJ2-1, reads DGGITQSPKYLFRKEGQNVTLSCEQNLNHDAMYWYRQDPGQGLRLIYYSQIVNDFQKGDIAEGYSVSREKKESFPLTVTSAQKNPTAFYLCASRPLQGDYNEQFFGPGTRLTVL.